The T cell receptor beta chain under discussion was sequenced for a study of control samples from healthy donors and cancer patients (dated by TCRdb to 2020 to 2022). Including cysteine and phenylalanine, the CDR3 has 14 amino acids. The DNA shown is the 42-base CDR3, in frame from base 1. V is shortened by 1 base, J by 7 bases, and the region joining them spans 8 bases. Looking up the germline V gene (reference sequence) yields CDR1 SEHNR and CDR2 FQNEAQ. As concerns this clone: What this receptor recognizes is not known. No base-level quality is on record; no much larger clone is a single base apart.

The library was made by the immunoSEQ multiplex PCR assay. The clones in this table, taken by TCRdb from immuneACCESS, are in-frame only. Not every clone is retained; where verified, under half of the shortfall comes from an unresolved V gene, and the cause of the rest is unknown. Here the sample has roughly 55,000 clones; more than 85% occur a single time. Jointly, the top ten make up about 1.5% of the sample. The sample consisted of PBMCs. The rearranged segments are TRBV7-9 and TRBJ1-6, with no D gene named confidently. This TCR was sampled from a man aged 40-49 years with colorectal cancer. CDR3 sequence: CASSLGASNSPLHF. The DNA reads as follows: TGTGCCAGCAGCTTAGGGGCCTCGAATTCACCCCTCCACTTT.